These 25 T cell receptor beta chains came from one sample sequenced in a study of type 1 regulatory T cells. Points from the study as a whole: Compared with non-Tr1 cells, Tr1 cells showed a narrower TCR repertoire.

MiXCR was run by TCRdb on the reads, yielding one entry per CDR3 protein. The table records tens of thousands of distinct CDR3 sequences, around 20% of them present only once. Their specific antigens are unknown. Sequences were obtained from cultured type 1 regulatory T (Tr1) cells, either the whole culture or a sorted fraction (not recorded which). These TCRs come from a human donor in good health.

This clonotype was seen more than once but under ten times. This chain connects TRBV20-1 to TRBJ2-5; D is unresolved. Trimming stripped 3 bases from V and 5 bases from J, with 7 bases between. Looked up from germline, CDR1 is DFQATT and CDR2 is SNEGSKA (reference sequence). The CDR3 is 11 amino acids. CDR3 in amino acids: CSASKVETQYF. The CDR3 nucleotides are TGCAGTGCTAGTAAAGTGGAGACCCAGTACTTC.

This clonotype was detected only a few times. The chain carries TRBV28 and TRBJ2-1, with TRBD2 matching over 10 bases. Trimming cost V 5 bases and J 7 bases; bases outside gene matches: 5. The germline V gene encodes CDR1 MDHEN and CDR2 SYDVKM. The CDR3 contains 14 residues. The CDR3 is CASSRAGGGNEQFF. The CDR3 DNA is TGTGCCAGCAGTCGAGCGGGAGGGGGAAATGAGCAGTTCTTC.

This sequence joins TRBV9 and TRBJ2-2, with D unclear. Germline CDR1 reads SGDLS; CDR2 reads YYNGEE. V lost 2 bases and J lost 2, with 7 bases in between. The CDR3 is 14 residues long. The CDR3 spells CASSVPANTGELFF. Written as DNA, the CDR3 is TGTGCCAGCAGCGTCCCGGCAAACACCGGGGAGCTGTTTTTT.

The V call is TRBV29-1, the J call TRBJ1-1, with unresolved D. The CDR3 is 11 amino acids. From germline, CDR1 is SQVTM and CDR2 ANQGSEA. Trimming removed 4 bases at V and 6 bases at J, with 9 bases between. CDR3 in amino acids: CSVGGSAEAFF. The CDR3 nucleotides are TGCAGCGTTGGCGGTAGCGCTGAAGCTTTCTTT.

This clonotype was seen many times. This chain uses TRBV5-1 with TRBJ2-5; D unclear. Germline CDR1 SGHRS, CDR2 YFSETQ. CDR3 length: 13 residues. The V end was cut by 4 bases, the J end by 5 bases, with 12 bases between. CDR3 coding DNA: TGCGCCAGCAGCGCGCGCCTAGGGGAGACCCAGTACTTC. Amino acids: CASSARLGETQYF.

The CDR3 here is CASSSFPQETQYF. DNA for the CDR3: TGCGCCAGCAGCTCGTTCCCTCAAGAGACCCAGTACTTC. This chain links TRBV5-1 with TRBJ2-5, with D hard to call. This CDR3 is built from 13 residues. In germline, CDR1 is SGHRS, CDR2 YFSETQ. Trimming left V 3 bases short and J 2 bases short, with 8 bases between.

The chain has TRBV13 and TRBJ2-2, with D possibly called TRBD1 or TRBD2 (6 bases each). Germline CDR1 and CDR2: PRHDT and FYEKMQ (reference sequence). This CDR3 has 17 residues. V was trimmed by 5 bases and J by 6 bases, leaving 22 bases between them. The CDR3, as DNA: TGTGCCAGCAGCAAGAAGGGGGGCGCATTGTGGGCCGGGGAGCTGTTTTTT. Its protein product is CASSKKGGALWAGELFF. Variable domain in full (rest from reference TRBV13 and TRBJ2-2): AAGVIQSPRHLIKEKRETATLKCYPIPRHDTVYWYQQGPGQDPQFLISFYEKMQSDKGSIPDRFSAQQFSDYHSELNMSSLELGDSALYFCASSKKGGALWAGELFFGEGSRLTVL.

This clonotype turned up a few times. The chain combines TRBV12-3 or TRBV12-4 with TRBJ2-1, with D possibly being TRBD1 or TRBD2 (5 bases each). Between the trimmed V and J ends, which lost 5 bases and 16 bases, there was a span of 15 bases. The CDR3 runs 11 residues. CDR3 DNA: TGTGCCAGCAGTCTGGGACCCCTCCCTTTCTTC. Protein: CASSLGPLPFF.

This clonotype was observed a few times. The chain carries TRBV12-3 or TRBV12-4 and TRBJ1-2; D is perhaps TRBD1 (5 bases). The CDR3 loop spans 15 amino acids. Trimming cost V 0 bases and J 5 bases, with 13 bases left between them. CDR3 loop: CASSLARQRSYGYTF. In nucleotides, the CDR3 is TGTGCCAGCAGTTTAGCGCGACAGCGATCTTATGGCTACACCTTC.

V and J are TRBV6-5 and TRBJ1-1; no firm D call. Germline V CDR1 and CDR2: MNHEY, SVGAGI. V was cut by 2 bases and J by 6 bases, with 10 bases left in between. CDR3 length: 13 amino acids. CDR3 sequence (DNA): TGTGCCAGCAGTTACGGTCGATGGGCTGAAGCTTTCTTT. It encodes CASSYGRWAEAFF.

This clonotype showed up just a few times. The rearrangement links TRBV7-9 to TRBJ2-3; D is uncertain. This CDR3 comprises 14 residues. Trimming took 1 base from V and 0 from J, leaving 5 bases between them. Germline V CDR1 and CDR2: SEHNR, FQNEAQ (reference sequence). The CDR3 nucleotides are TGTGCCAGCAGCTTAGGGGCCAGCACAGATACGCAGTATTTT. Residues: CASSLGASTDTQYF.

This chain joins TRBV5-1 and TRBJ2-3; TRBD2 matches 16 bases. The CDR3 has 17 residues. Germline loops: CDR1 SGHRS, CDR2 YFSETQ. With V trimmed by 4 bases and J by 5 bases, 7 bases remained unmatched. Here the CDR3 reads CASSAGTSGRAEDTQYF. The CDR3 region has the DNA TGCGCCAGCAGCGCCGGGACTAGCGGGAGGGCCGAAGATACGCAGTATTTT.

Worth noting for this clonotype: A clone one base away is much larger, so this may be a read error. The chain recombines TRBV12-3 or TRBV12-4 with TRBJ1-1, with D unresolved. The CDR3 extends over 10 amino acids. The CDR3 reads CAGSLTEAFF. The CDR3 coding sequence is TGTGCCGGCAGTTTGACTGAAGCTTTCTTT.

The chain couples TRBV7-2 to TRBJ2-1; a weak D match, TRBD1 (5 bases). CDR1 is SGHTA and CDR2 is FQGNSA in the germline V gene. Trimming shortened V by 6 bases and J by 7 bases, and 13 bases separated the two germline ends. The CDR3 is 13 amino acids. CDR3 in DNA: TGTGCCAGCAGTCGGAGTGGGGCAAATGAGCAGTTCTTC. Translating gives CASSRSGANEQFF.

Many counts were recorded for this clonotype. This sequence joins TRBV5-1 and TRBJ2-2; maybe TRBD2 (5 bases). Per the germline V gene, CDR1 is SGHRS and CDR2 is YFSETQ. The V and J ends lost 4 bases and 1 base respectively, with 11 bases between them. The CDR3 is 15 amino acids. The DNA for the CDR3 is TGCGCCAGCAGCCTTCAGAGGGTGAACACCGGGGAGCTGTTTTTT. Encoded protein: CASSLQRVNTGELFF. Together with reference TRBV5-1 and TRBJ2-2, the CDR3 gives the full variable domain: KAGVTQTPRYLIKTRGQQVTLSCSPISGHRSVSWYQQTPGQGLQFLFEYFSETQRNKGNFPGRFSGRQFSNSRSEMNVSTLELGDSALYLCASSLQRVNTGELFFGEGSRLTVL.

There are a few counts of this clonotype. J is TRBJ1-2 and V is TRBV6-5, with D possibly matching TRBD1 (6 bases). The CDR3 extends over 15 amino acids. V lost 0 bases, J lost 5 bases, and 13 bases lay in between. Germline V CDR1 and CDR2: MNHEY, SVGAGI. The chain's CDR3 is CASSYSTTGTYGYTF. CDR3 nucleotide sequence: TGTGCCAGCAGTTACTCGACCACAGGGACATATGGCTACACCTTC.

This clonotype came up many times. V usage is TRBV7-2 and J usage is TRBJ1-6; no clear D gene. Per the germline V gene, CDR1 is SGHTA and CDR2 is FQGNSA. The CDR3 is 15 residues long. V lost 2 bases to trimming and J lost 6 bases, with 11 bases between them. CDR3 residues: CASSLNRVPNSPLHF. The CDR3 nucleotides read TGTGCCAGCAGCTTAAACCGAGTGCCTAATTCACCCCTCCACTTT.

CDR3 amino acids: CASTGTSGNPNTGELFF. CDR3 DNA sequence: TGCGCCAGCACCGGGACTAGCGGGAATCCGAACACCGGGGAGCTGTTTTTT. The chain joins TRBV5-1 to TRBJ2-2, with 13 bases identical to TRBD2. Trimming removed 6 bases from V and 0 bases from J; junction bases left unmatched: 5. This CDR3 region has 17 residues. The germline CDR1 and CDR2 sequences are SGHRS and YFSETQ.

The chain uses TRBV27 and TRBJ1-1; perhaps TRBD1 as D (5 bases). V lost 5 bases and J lost 2, with 12 bases in between. The CDR3 is 14 amino acids. Germline V gene sequence: CDR1 MNHEY, CDR2 SMNVEV (reference sequence). CDR3 amino acids: CASSARTLNTEAFF. Written as DNA, the CDR3 is TGTGCCAGCAGTGCTCGGACACTTAACACTGAAGCTTTCTTT.

The CDR3 DNA reads as TGTGCCAGCAGCCCGGGACAGGGTAAAAACATTCAGTACTTC. This gives the protein CASSPGQGKNIQYF. The chain carries TRBV9 and TRBJ2-4, with 9 nucleotides matching TRBD1. The CDR3 runs 14 residues. Germline V gene lookup returns CDR1 SGDLS and CDR2 YYNGEE. The trim removed 4 bases at V and 4 bases at J, leaving 3 bases unmatched.

The chain has TRBV6-1 and TRBJ1-5; D remains ambiguous. The length of the CDR3 is 13 residues. The germline gives CDR1 MNHNS, CDR2 SASEGT. Trimming shortened V by 6 bases and J by 6 bases, and 12 bases separated the two germline ends. This CDR3 is CASRDDRSQPQHF. Here the CDR3 DNA reads TGTGCCAGCAGGGATGACCGAAGTCAGCCCCAGCATTTT.

This clonotype was seen ten or more times. This chain uses TRBV5-1 with TRBJ2-7, with 13 bases that match TRBD2. CDR3 length: 14 amino acids. Germline assignment: CDR1 SGHRS and CDR2 YFSETQ. Unmatched junction bases numbered 4, after V lost 4 bases and J lost 6 bases. CDR3 sequence reads: CASSPGLAGREQYF. In DNA, the CDR3 is TGCGCCAGCAGCCCGGGACTAGCGGGACGCGAGCAGTACTTC.

This clonotype was recorded many times. This chain joins TRBV7-2 and TRBJ2-5; the match to TRBD2 covers 9 bases. Germline CDR1 is SGHTA and CDR2 is FQGNSA. J gave up 5 bases and V 6 bases, and 7 bases lay outside the gene matches. The CDR3 loop spans 14 amino acids. This CDR3 is CASRVAGAAETQYF. In nucleotides, the CDR3 is TGTGCCAGCAGGGTAGCGGGAGCGGCGGAGACCCAGTACTTC.

The J gene is TRBJ1-5, the V gene TRBV30; D not resolved. Germline CDR1 and CDR2: GTSNPN and SVGIG (reference sequence). V was clipped by 4 bases and J by 9 bases, with 13 bases between them. This CDR3 has 12 amino acids. In nucleotides, the CDR3 is TGTGCCTGGAAGGCAAAGCCGCGGCCCCAGCATTTT. It is translated as CAWKAKPRPQHF.

This clonotype appeared many times. The genes are TRBV20-1 and TRBJ2-7, with 10 bases identical to TRBD1. From germline, CDR1 is DFQATT and CDR2 SNEGSKA (reference sequence). J gave up 11 bases and V 6 bases, and 16 bases lay outside the gene matches. The CDR3 consists of 14 residues. CDR3 residues: CSALPGQGPTGKYF. In nucleotides, the CDR3 is TGCAGTGCGTTACCGGGACAGGGGCCGACGGGGAAGTACTTC.